This T cell receptor beta chain originates from a study of post-analysis software for immune sequencing data. Study context: Progressive-relapsing, secondary progressive and relapsing-remitting multiple sclerosis were among the disease courses included. The study, taken as a whole, reports: F-measure co-clustering was strong for batch-matched samples. Versus controls, multiple sclerosis patients showed significantly lower diversity (normalized Chao1). The study found TRBV5-6, TRBV5-1 and TRBV20-1 among about five TRBV segments more frequent in patients than controls.

Trimming took 5 bases from V and 8 from J; bases not matched to a gene: 8. Per the germline V gene, CDR1 is MDHEN and CDR2 is SYDVKM. The CDR3 runs 14 residues. Sequencing libraries made from TCR beta cDNA carried unique molecular identifiers. Researchers reported roughly 0.5 million cDNA molecules coming from around 1 to 10 million T cells. From the PCR reads, TCRdb called clonotypes with MiXCR, one entry per CDR3 protein. Among hundreds of thousands of distinct CDR3 sequences listed, approximately 46% were seen once. This clonotype was seen a few times. What it recognizes is unknown. The TCR sequence derives from a girl under 18 with multiple sclerosis. The V and J genes are TRBV28 and TRBJ1-2; 10 bases fit TRBD1. The sequenced sample was blood. The CDR3: CASSAPGQGYGYTF. CDR3 coding DNA: TGTGCCAGCAGTGCCCCGGGACAGGGGTACGGCTACACCTTC.